The sequence of this T cell receptor beta chain was determined in a study of T cells in women clearing cervical HPV infection. Details on this clone: The CDR3 goes on 3 residues after the read ends, and that part is filled in from the germline J gene.

Germline V gene lookup returns CDR1 MNHEY and CDR2 SVGEGT. The V segment lost 0 bases and the J segment 2 bases; nucleotides outside the gene matches: 1. The CDR3 consists of 14 residues. Clones were sequenced by immunoSEQ multiplex PCR, and TCRdb holds only the in-frame ones, with some missing. The specimen's table records some 21,000 clones. Source material: blood buffy coat. This TCR was sampled from a woman aged 18-69 years with a cervical HPV16 infection that either progressed to CIN3+ or cleared (not recorded which). The chain joins TRBV6-2 or TRBV6-3 to TRBJ2-7; 7 positions agree with TRBD1. The CDR3 spells CASSYSQGAYEQYF. The sequenced CDR3 bases are TGTGCCAGCAGTTACTCGCAGGGGGCCTACGAG.